This T cell receptor beta chain was identified in a study of blood T cell repertoires in COVID-19. Sequencing was performed with immunoSEQ multiplex PCR; in TCRdb, only in-frame clones are kept and a portion is missing. The table lists some 450,000 clones, around 89% of them singletons, with 10% to 15% in the top ten. The CDR3 length is 14 residues. J lost 3 bases, V lost 3 bases, and 2 bases had no gene match. In germline, CDR1 is KGHSH, CDR2 LQKENI. Sequencing was carried out using peripheral blood. The sequence was obtained from a woman between 45 and 65 years old with COVID-19, enrolled during active disease. This sequence joins TRBV18 and TRBJ1-1, with 9 bases aligning to TRBD1. This chain's CDR3 is CASSPGQGHTEAFF. CDR3 bases: TGTGCCAGCTCACCGGGACAGGGACACACTGAAGCTTTCTTT.